These T cell receptor beta chains were read from a single sample in a study of blood T cell repertoires in COVID-19. Produced via immunoSEQ multiplex PCR; TCRdb's table is partial and in-frame only. The sample records 110,000 to 150,000 clones, approximately 85% being singletons. The specimen sequenced was peripheral blood. The receptors derive from a man in his fifties or sixties with acute or convalescent COVID-19. Both conserved end residues are part of each CDR3. A D gene is named only where the DNA matches it firmly. Some rows mark clone size as missing; the rest say once, few, many or name a class of expanded clone.

J | size | D | V | DNA | CDR3
TRBJ1-2 | - | TRBD1 | TRBV6-5 | TGTGCCAGCAGTCGACAGGGGGTTAACTATGGCTACACCTTC | CASSRQGVNYGYTF
TRBJ2-7 | - | TRBD2 | TRBV5-8 | TGTGCCAGCAGCTTGCTGGGATCGGCGGGAGGCGAGCAGTACTTC | CASSLLGSAGGEQYF
TRBJ2-5 | - | - | TRBV12-3/TRBV12-4 | TGTGCCAGCACCTATTCGACAGGCCAGACCCAGTACTTC | CASTYSTGQTQYF
TRBJ1-2 | - | TRBD1 | TRBV6-5 | TGTGCCAGCAGGGCGACAGGGGGCAATGGCTACACCTTC | CASRATGGNGYTF
TRBJ1-5 | - | - | TRBV19 | TGTGCCAGTAGTAACACCGGAGTGAGCAATCAGCCCCAGCATTTT | CASSNTGVSNQPQHF
TRBJ1-1 | - | - | TRBV18 | TGTGCCAGCTCAGAAGCGGGGAACACTGAAGCTTTCTTT | CASSEAGNTEAFF
TRBJ2-2 | - | - | TRBV24-1 | TGTGCCACCAGTGATTGGGGGGAAGGTCGGACCGGGGAGCTGTTTTTT | CATSDWGEGRTGELFF
TRBJ2-1 | few | TRBD2 | TRBV27 | TGTGCCAGCAGTTTTGAGCGGGAGGGCTACAATGAGCAGTTCTTC | CASSFEREGYNEQFF
TRBJ1-2 | - | TRBD1 | TRBV19 | TGTGCCAGTAGGGGACAGGCCCCAAGGGCTGGCTACACCTTC | CASRGQAPRAGYTF
TRBJ1-2 | - | - | TRBV4-1 | TGCGCCAGCAGCCAAGCTCAGGGGTCCGGCTACACCTTC | CASSQAQGSGYTF
TRBJ2-7 | few | - | TRBV12-2 | TGTGCAAGTCGCTTAGCGCCGGGACTAGCGGGAGCCAACGAGCAGTACTTC | CASRLAPGLAGANEQYF
TRBJ2-4 | - | - | TRBV7-8 | TGTGCCAGCAGCTTAGTCGGCCGGGGTATAGCCAAAAACATTCAGTACTTC | CASSLVGRGIAKNIQYF
TRBJ1-3 | once | - | TRBV5-1 | TGCGCCAGCAGTCTGCCCGGCTCTGGAAACACCATATATTTT | CASSLPGSGNTIYF
TRBJ2-7 | - | - | TRBV11-2 | TGTGCCAGCAGCTTAGGACGGGTGGCCTACGAGCAGTACTTC | CASSLGRVAYEQYF
TRBJ2-7 | - | - | TRBV11-2 | TGTGCCAGCAGCTACCCCCTATACGAGCAGTACTTC | CASSYPLYEQYF
TRBJ2-3 | - | TRBD2 | TRBV7-3 | TGTGCCAGCAGCTCAGGACTAGGGGTCACAGATACGCAGTATTTT | CASSSGLGVTDTQYF
TRBJ2-5 | once | - | TRBV5-1 | TGCGCCAGCAGCTTGGCCGGGACACCCCAAGAGACCCAGTACTTC | CASSLAGTPQETQYF
TRBJ2-7 | - | - | TRBV12-5 | TGTGCTAGTGGTTTGCTCCGGACAGGAGGGGGATTCTCCTACGAGCAGTACTTC | CASGLLRTGGGFSYEQYF
TRBJ2-5 | once | - | TRBV2 | TGTGCCAGCAGTGAACGGCTAGCGGAGACCCAGTACTTC | CASSERLAETQYF
TRBJ1-6 | - | - | TRBV10-3 | TGTGCCATCAGTGAGCGGCAGGATAATTCACCCCTCCACTTT | CAISERQDNSPLHF
TRBJ2-5 | once | - | TRBV7-9 | TGTGCCAGCAGCCCTAGGGCGGGGGCAGGGATGAGAGAGACCCAGTACTTC | CASSPRAGAGMRETQYF
TRBJ1-4 | once | - | TRBV25-1 | TGTGCCAGCAGTGTTTCTTACGGGCGGGCTAATGAAAAACTGTTTTTT | CASSVSYGRANEKLFF
TRBJ2-3 | - | TRBD2 | TRBV6-4 | TGTGCCAGCAGTGTACTAGCGGGAACAACAGATACGCAGTATTTT | CASSVLAGTTDTQYF
TRBJ2-1 | - | TRBD1 | TRBV5-1 | TGCGCCAGCAGCTTGACAGGGGTTCATGAGCAGTTCTTC | CASSLTGVHEQFF
TRBJ2-7 | - | TRBD1 | TRBV30 | TGTGCCTCGAAACTACAGGGGAACTCCTACGAGCAGTACTTC | CASKLQGNSYEQYF
TRBJ1-2 | - | TRBD1 | TRBV6-6 | TGTGCCAGCAAGACAGGGGGCGATGGCTACACCTTC | CASKTGGDGYTF
TRBJ2-5 | - | TRBD2 | TRBV11-3 | TGTGCCAGCAGCTTTTTTCCGGGACTAGCGGATTCAGAGACCCAGTACTTC | CASSFFPGLADSETQYF
TRBJ2-1 | - | TRBD2 | TRBV10-1 | TGCGCCAGCAGGGAGCGGGGTGGGTCCTACAATGAGCAGTTCTTC | CASRERGGSYNEQFF
TRBJ2-3 | - | TRBD2 | TRBV5-1 | TGCGCCAGCAGCTTTGGAGTAGCGGGGCCAGATACGCAGTATTTT | CASSFGVAGPDTQYF
TRBJ2-3 | - | TRBD1 | TRBV7-9 | TGTGCCAGCAGCCCGGACAGGCTCGCAGATACGCAGTATTTT | CASSPDRLADTQYF